These T cell receptor beta chains were read from a single sample in a study of blood T cell dynamics during melanoma immunotherapy. The table came from immunoSEQ multiplex PCR; TCRdb's copy has only in-frame clones and leaves some out. The sample carries about 4,200 clones, nearly 90% recorded once. The source was blood, collected from a patient treated with checkpoint blockade. The receptors originated from a human donor with melanoma. The CDR3 runs from the conserved cysteine through the conserved F or W. The D gene is left open where the match is weak. Only some rows state a clone size, as once, few, many or a class for expanded clones.

TRBD1 . TRBJ2-5 TRBV5-1 CASSKGQPYQETQYF TGCGCCAGCAGCAAGGGACAGCCCTACCAAGAGACCCAGTACTTC
TRBD1 . TRBJ2-3 TRBV28 CASSKNDRGADTQYF TGTGCCAGCAGCAAAAACGACAGGGGCGCAGATACGCAGTATTTT
. . TRBJ2-1 TRBV9 CASSVLGVAGNEQFF TGTGCCAGCAGCGTATTGGGGGTAGCAGGGAATGAGCAGTTCTTC
. . TRBJ2-1 TRBV7-8 CASSLAGGGVSDEQFF TGTGCCAGCAGCTTAGCTGGAGGGGGGGTGTCGGATGAGCAGTTCTTC
TRBD1 . TRBJ1-2 TRBV5-6 CASSWWDRTNGYTF TGTGCCAGCAGCTGGTGGGACAGGACTAATGGCTACACCTTC
TRBD1 . TRBJ2-2 TRBV18 CASSPSGTGNTGELFF TGTGCCAGCTCACCGTCCGGGACAGGGAACACCGGGGAGCTGTTTTTT
TRBD1 . TRBJ2-3 TRBV10-3 CAISEPGILRQGARDTQYF TGTGCCATCAGTGAGCCGGGGATTTTGAGACAGGGGGCTAGAGATACGCAGTATTTT
. . TRBJ1-3 TRBV7-2 CASSLGRGASGNTIYF TGTGCCAGCAGCTTAGGAAGGGGGGCCTCTGGAAACACCATATATTTT
. few TRBJ1-2 TRBV7-2 CASSLASGYYGYTF TGTGCCAGCAGCTTAGCGTCAGGTTACTATGGCTACACCTTC
. . TRBJ1-3 TRBV7-2 CASSFRTGLFSGNTIYF TGTGCCAGCAGCTTTAGGACGGGCCTGTTCTCTGGAAACACCATATATTTT
. . TRBJ1-1 TRBV11-2 CASSGPGTYNTEAFF TGTGCCAGCAGCGGCCCAGGGACATACAACACTGAAGCTTTCTTT
. . TRBJ1-1 TRBV7-9 CASSLEGGVRNTEAFF TGTGCCAGCAGCTTAGAAGGAGGTGTAAGGAACACTGAAGCTTTCTTT
. . TRBJ2-2 TRBV11-1 CASSFGLGQTGELFF TGTGCCAGCAGCTTTGGACTAGGACAGACCGGGGAGCTGTTTTTT
TRBD1 . TRBJ2-7 TRBV4-3 CASSQGWDRAYEQYF TGCGCCAGCAGCCAAGGATGGGACAGGGCCTACGAGCAGTACTTC
. once TRBJ2-3 TRBV9 CASSVARTRTITDTQYF TGTGCCAGCAGCGTAGCAAGGACACGGACTATCACAGATACGCAGTATTTT
TRBD1 once TRBJ1-5 TRBV19 CASSPWTGLGGGNQPQHF TGTGCCAGTAGTCCGTGGACAGGTTTGGGTGGTGGCAATCAGCCCCAGCATTTT
. . TRBJ2-5 TRBV6-6 CASSYEMGPQYF TGTGCCAGCAGTTACGAGATGGGGCCCCAGTACTTC